This T cell receptor (beta chain) was captured by sequencing in a study of T-cell memory formation after mild COVID-19 (dated by TCRdb to the early 2020s). At the level of the whole study: TCR sequence clusters from the two donors were found to be largely donor specific. T-cell clones expanding and contracting after mild COVID-19 in two donors were tracked by longitudinal TCRalpha and TCRbeta repertoire sequencing. Two young, previously healthy adult volunteers made up the cohort, one male and one female.

Sequencing used an Illumina NovaSeq 6000. TCRalpha and TCRbeta cDNA libraries were constructed by 5'RACE with constant-segment primers, with sample barcodes and unique molecular identifiers being introduced. Trizol reagent was used to extract RNA from every sample. The libraries were amplified in two PCR steps, and the second step added a second sample barcode and Illumina TruSeq adapters. Sequencing of libraries was performed on an Illumina NovaSeq with 2 x 150 bp paired-end reads. Per the source publication's procedure: The reads were demultiplexed and collapsed into UMI-guided consensus sequences using migec v1.2.7. With mixcr v2.1.11, UMI consensuses were aligned to TRA and TRB V and J templates and assembled into clonotypes. A clonotype was counted as expanded or contracted only if both edgeR and NoisET called the change significant, with noise models trained on biological replicates. For edgeR calls, the cutoffs were a false discovery rate-adjusted p below 0.01 and a log2 fold-change threshold of 1. As an exploratory analysis of dynamics, max-normalized trajectories of the 1000 most abundant clonotypes were examined with PCA combined with hierarchical clustering. Each responding clone was given a CD4 or CD8 phenotype based on the CD4+ and CD8+ repertoires, which had been sequenced separately. The public sequencing data were trimmed at Q25 with fastp and processed into clonotypes with MiXCR by TCRdb, which kept only in-frame beta chains. Each entry is one CDR3 protein sequence, shown with its most common DNA and genes. For this entry, the V and J calls and clone size follow TCRdb and not the study's own pipeline. The table for this sample lists approximately 12,000 distinct CDR3 sequences; 14% of them were counted only once. Roughly 55% of the sample rests with the top ten.

General study outcomes and caveats: Clones contracting from day 15 to 85 had balanced CD4/CD8 phenotypes, while a second wave expanding from day 15 to 37 was biased towards CD4+. The study included only a couple of mild cases, and larger cohorts that include severe cases with pre-infection samples were judged to be necessary. Contracting CD4+ clones appeared mostly in the CM and EM memory subsets, whereas CD8+ clones were enriched in EMRA. Some responding clones were detected in pre-infection memory, which suggested that pre-existing cross-reactive memory T cells had joined the SARS-CoV-2 response. Whether the second-wave clones peaking on day 37 were SARS-CoV-2 specific was not confirmed.

PBMCs were isolated by Ficoll-Paque density gradient centrifugation. Its CDR3 holds 15 amino acids, cysteine through phenylalanine. Only CDR3 DNA remains: 45 bases, in frame from the first base. Between the V and J ends, shortened by 6 bases and 9 bases respectively, the junction contains 23 bases. Comment on this clonotype: Its antigen target is currently unknown. No clone much larger than this one lies a single base away; base qualities are absent.

The sample consisted of PBMCs or a T cell subset sorted from them (not recorded which). The origin of this receptor is a man between 18 and 35 years old who had mild COVID-19 (a few samples of this study predate the infection). The sample titles of this study are shuffled in the database, so cell type and time point are left out; the donor was told from shared clones. This sequence uses TRBV12-3 or TRBV12-4 and TRBJ1-1, with no confidently assigned D gene. The CDR3 amino acid sequence is: CASSPPPPMIPKAFF. The DNA sequence reads TGTGCCAGCAGCCCACCTCCCCCGATGATTCCCAAAGCTTTCTTT.